Described below is a single TCR beta chain sequence and its context. Germline and junction disagree at one end, which may indicate a read error. In the original processing: Counts of nucleated cells, estimated from reference gene primer amplification, were obtained. TCRdb's table, derived via immunoSEQ multiplex PCR, lists solely in-frame clones and lacks some. V and J calls and clone size are copied from that table; D and trimming were computed from the DNA. In the table there are roughly 30,000 clones, 70% to 90% of which are singletons. This entry is derived from a study of blood T cell repertoires in COVID-19. Study as a whole: The cDNA or gDNA used as material had been derived from T cells, B-cell-depleted T cells, or PBMCs.

In germline, CDR1 is MNHNS, CDR2 SASEGT. This CDR3 is 14 amino acids long. The sequenced material came from peripheral blood. The rearrangement links TRBV6-1 to TRBJ2-1; 7 nucleotides align to TRBD2. This sequence originates from a human donor in a cohort sampled during active COVID-19. This CDR3 is CASNEAGRYNEQFF. The CDR3 DNA follows: TGTGCCAGCAATGAAGCGGGGCGGTACAATGAGCAGTTCTTC.